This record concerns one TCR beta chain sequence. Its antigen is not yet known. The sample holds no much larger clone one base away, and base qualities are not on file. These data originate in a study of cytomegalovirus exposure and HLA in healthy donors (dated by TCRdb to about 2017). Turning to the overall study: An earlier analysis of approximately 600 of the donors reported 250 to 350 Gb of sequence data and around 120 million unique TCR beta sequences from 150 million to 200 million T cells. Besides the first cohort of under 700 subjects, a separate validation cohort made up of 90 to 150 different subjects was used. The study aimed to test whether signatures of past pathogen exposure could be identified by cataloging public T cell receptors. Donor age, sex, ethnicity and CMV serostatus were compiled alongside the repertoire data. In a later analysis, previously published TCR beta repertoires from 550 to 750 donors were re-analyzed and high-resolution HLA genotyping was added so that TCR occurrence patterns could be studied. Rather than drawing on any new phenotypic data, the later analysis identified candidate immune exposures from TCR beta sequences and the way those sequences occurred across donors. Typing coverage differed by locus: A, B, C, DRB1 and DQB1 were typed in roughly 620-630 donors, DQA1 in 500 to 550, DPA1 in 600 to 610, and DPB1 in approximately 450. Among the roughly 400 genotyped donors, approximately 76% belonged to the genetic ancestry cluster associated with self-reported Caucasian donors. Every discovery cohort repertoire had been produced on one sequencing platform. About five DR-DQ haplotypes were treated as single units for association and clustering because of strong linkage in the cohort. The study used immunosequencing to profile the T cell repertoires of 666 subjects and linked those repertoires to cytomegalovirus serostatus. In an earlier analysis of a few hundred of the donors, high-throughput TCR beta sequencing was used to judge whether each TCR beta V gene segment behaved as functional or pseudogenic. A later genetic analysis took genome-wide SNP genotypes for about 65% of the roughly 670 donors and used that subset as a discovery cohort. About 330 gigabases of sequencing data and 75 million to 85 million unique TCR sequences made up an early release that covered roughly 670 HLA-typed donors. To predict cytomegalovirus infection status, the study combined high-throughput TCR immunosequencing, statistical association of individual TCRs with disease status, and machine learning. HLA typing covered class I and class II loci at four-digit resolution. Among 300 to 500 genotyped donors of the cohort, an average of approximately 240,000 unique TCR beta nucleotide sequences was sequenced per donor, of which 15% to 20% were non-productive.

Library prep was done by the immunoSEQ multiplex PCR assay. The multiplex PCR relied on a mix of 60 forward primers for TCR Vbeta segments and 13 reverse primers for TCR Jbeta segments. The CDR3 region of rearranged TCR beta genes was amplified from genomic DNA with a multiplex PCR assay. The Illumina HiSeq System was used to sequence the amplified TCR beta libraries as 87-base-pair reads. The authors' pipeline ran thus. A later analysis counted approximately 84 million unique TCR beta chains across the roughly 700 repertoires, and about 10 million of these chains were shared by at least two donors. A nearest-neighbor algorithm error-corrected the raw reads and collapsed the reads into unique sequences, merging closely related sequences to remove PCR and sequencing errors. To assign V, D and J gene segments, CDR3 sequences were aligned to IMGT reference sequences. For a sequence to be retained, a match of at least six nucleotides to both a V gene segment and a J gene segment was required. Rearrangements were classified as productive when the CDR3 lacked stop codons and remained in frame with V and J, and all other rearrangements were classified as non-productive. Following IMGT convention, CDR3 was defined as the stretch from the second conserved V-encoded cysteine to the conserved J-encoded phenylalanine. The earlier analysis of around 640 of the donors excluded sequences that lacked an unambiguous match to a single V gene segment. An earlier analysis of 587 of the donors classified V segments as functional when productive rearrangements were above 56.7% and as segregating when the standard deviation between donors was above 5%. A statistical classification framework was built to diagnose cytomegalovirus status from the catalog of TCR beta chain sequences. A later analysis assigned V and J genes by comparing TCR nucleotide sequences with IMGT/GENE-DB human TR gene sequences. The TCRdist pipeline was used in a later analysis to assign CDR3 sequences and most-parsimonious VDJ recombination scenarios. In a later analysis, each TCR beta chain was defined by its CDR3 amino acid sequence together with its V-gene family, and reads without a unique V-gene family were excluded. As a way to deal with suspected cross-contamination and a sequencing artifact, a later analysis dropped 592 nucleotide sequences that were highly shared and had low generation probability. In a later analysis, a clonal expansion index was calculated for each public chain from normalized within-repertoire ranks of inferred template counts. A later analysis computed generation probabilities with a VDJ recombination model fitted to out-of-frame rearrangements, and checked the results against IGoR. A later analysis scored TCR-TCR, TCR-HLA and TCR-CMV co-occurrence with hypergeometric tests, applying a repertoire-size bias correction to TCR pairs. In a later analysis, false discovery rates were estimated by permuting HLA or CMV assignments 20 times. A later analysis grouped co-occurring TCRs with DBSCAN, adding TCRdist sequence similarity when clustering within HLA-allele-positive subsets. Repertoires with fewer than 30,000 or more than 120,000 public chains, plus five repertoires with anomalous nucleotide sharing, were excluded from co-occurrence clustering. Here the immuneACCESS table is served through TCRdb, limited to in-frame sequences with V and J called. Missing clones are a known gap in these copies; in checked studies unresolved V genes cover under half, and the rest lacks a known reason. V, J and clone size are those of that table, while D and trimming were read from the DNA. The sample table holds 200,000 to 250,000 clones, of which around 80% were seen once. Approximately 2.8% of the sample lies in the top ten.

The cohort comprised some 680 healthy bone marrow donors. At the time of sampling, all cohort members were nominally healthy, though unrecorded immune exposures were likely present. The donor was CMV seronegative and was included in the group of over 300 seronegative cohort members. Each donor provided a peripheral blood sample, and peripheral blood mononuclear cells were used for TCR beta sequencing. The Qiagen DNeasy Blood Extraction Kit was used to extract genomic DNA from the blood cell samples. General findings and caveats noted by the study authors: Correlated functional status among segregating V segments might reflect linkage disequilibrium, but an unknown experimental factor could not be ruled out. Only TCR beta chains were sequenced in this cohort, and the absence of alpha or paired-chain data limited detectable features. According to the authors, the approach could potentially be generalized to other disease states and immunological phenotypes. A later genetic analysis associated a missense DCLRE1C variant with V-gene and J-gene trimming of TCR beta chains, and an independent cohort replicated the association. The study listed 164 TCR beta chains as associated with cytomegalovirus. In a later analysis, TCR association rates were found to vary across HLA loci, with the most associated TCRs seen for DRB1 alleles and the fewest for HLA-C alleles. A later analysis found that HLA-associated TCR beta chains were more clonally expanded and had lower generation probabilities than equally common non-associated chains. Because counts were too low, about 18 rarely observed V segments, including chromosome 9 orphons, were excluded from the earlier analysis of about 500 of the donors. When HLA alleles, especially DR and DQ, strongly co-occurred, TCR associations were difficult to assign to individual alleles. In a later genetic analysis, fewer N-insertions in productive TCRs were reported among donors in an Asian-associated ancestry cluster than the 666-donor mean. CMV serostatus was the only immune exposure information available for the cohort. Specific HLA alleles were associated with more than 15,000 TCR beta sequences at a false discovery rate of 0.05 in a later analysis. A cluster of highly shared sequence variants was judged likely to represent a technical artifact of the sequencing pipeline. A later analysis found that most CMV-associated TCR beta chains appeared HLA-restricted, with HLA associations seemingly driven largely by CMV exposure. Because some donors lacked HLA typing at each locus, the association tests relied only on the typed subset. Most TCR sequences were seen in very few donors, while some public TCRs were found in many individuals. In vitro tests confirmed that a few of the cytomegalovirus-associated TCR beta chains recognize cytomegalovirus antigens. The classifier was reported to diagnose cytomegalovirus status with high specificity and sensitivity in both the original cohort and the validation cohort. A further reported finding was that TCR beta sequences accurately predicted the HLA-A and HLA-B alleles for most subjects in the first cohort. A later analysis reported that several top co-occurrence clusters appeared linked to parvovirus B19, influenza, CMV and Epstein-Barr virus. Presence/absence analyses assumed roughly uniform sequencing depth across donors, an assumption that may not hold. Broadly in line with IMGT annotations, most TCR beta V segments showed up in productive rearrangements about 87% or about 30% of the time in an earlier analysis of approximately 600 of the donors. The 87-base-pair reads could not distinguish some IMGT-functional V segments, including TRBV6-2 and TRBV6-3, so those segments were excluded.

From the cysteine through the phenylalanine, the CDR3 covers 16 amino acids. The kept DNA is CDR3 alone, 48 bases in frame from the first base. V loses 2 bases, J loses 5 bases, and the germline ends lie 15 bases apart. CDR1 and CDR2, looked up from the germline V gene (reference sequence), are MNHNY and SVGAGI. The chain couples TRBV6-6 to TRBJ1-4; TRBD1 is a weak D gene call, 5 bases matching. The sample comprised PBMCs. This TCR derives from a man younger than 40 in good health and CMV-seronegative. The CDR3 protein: CASSYGRGVGNEKLFF. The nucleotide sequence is TGTGCCAGCAGTTACGGTCGGGGGGTGGGCAATGAAAAACTGTTTTTT.